This paragraph covers one T cell receptor (beta chain) sequence. This specimen comes from a study of regulatory T cells in long-lasting Graves disease. Time point denoted: newly diagnosed GD, antithyroid drugs for less than 3 months. The TCR library was prepared using RNA isolated from PBMCs. Construction of the TCR beta libraries employed iRepertoire HTBI primers in conjunction with Arm-PCR of CDR3 regions. TCRdb independently ran MiXCR on the multiplex PCR reads; one entry per CDR3 protein. The sample carries some 560,000 distinct CDR3 sequences, 15% to 20% recorded once. J gave up 0 bases and V 6 bases, and 8 bases lay outside the gene matches. The CDR3 loop spans 15 amino acids. The germline gives CDR1 DFQATT, CDR2 SNEGSKA (reference sequence). The sample was also reused in another study, on T cells in Graves' hyperthyroidism and ophthalmopathy. That report notes: Blood held most thyroid clonotypes expanded above 0.001 frequency.

Here the sequenced sample was peripheral blood mononuclear cells (PBMCs), taken at new diagnosis, from a patient treated with antithyroid drugs. The sequence derives from a woman aged 40 to 65 with Graves disease. This chain joins TRBV20-1 and TRBJ2-3; 8 nucleotides align to TRBD2. In nucleotides, the CDR3 is TGCAGTGCGGGTAGCGGGGAAGGGAGCACAGATACGCAGTATTTT. Encoded protein: CSAGSGEGSTDTQYF.